Listed here are 22 T cell receptor beta chains from one sample, sequenced in a study of CD4 T cell repertoires in COVID-19. Assay: immunoSEQ multiplex PCR; the TCRdb copy retains only in-frame clones and omits some. The repertoire consists of some 24,000 clones, with 93% occurring once and the leading ten covering over 0.55%. No culture step preceded sequencing of the ex vivo isolated memory T cells. This specimen consisted of circulating follicular helper CD4+ T cells (cTfh) from blood, obtained before the COVID-19 pandemic. These TCRs come from a human donor who had COVID-19.

The J gene is TRBJ1-1, the V gene TRBV29-1, with D unresolved. V dropped 7 bases and J dropped 7 bases, with 16 bases sitting between them. Germline loops: CDR1 SQVTM, CDR2 ANQGSEA. The CDR3 is 12 amino acids. CDR3 bases: TGCAGCGGGGCGCGCCCCCTGGGTGAAGCTTTCTTT. Amino acids: CSGARPLGEAFF.

The chain recombines TRBV5-5 with TRBJ2-7; D may be TRBD1 (6 bases). This CDR3 contains 14 residues. V was clipped by 3 bases and J by 4 bases, with 14 bases between them. Germline V gene lookup returns CDR1 SGHKS and CDR2 YYEKEE (reference sequence). DNA for the CDR3: TGTGCCAGCAGCTCAAGACAGGCCGGGTACGAGCAGTACTTC. Its translation: CASSSRQAGYEQYF.

The chain uses TRBV2 and TRBJ2-7; 8 bases agree with TRBD1. Trimming took 7 bases from V and 5 from J; bases not matched to a gene: 1. Germline V gene lookup returns CDR1 SNHLY and CDR2 FYNNEI. CDR3 size: 11 residues. CDR3 amino acids: CASTDRDEQYF. CDR3 DNA: TGTGCCAGCACGGACAGGGACGAGCAGTACTTC.

The gene calls are TRBV6-1 and TRBJ2-5, with D unclear. This CDR3 is built from 13 residues. Trimming pared 4 bases from V and 5 bases from J, leaving 11 bases between. Looked up from germline, CDR1 is MNHNS and CDR2 is SASEGT. Here the CDR3 DNA reads TGTGCCAGCAGTGTAGGAGCGAGGGAGACCCAGTACTTC. As protein: CASSVGARETQYF.

The chain has TRBV18 and TRBJ1-4; 7 nucleotides align to TRBD1. Germline CDR1 and CDR2: KGHSH and LQKENI. This CDR3 is 15 amino acids long. The V gene end was trimmed by 4 bases and the J gene end by 5 bases; junction bases not matched to a gene: 7. The CDR3 sequence is CASSREDRTNEKLFF. As DNA, the CDR3 is TGTGCCAGCTCACGGGAGGACAGGACAAATGAAAAACTGTTTTTT.

This clone was picked up one time. CDR3 protein: CASSWEGPGELFF. The CDR3 DNA follows: TGTGCCAGCAGCTGGGAGGGCCCCGGGGAGCTGTTTTTT. This rearrangement joins TRBV5-4 to TRBJ2-2, with TRBD2 matching over 7 bases. V was pared by 3 bases and J by 6 bases, with 2 bases of the junction left unmatched. The germline V gene has CDR1 SGHNT and CDR2 YYREEE (reference sequence). This CDR3 is built from 13 residues.

The chain links TRBV19 to TRBJ1-2; the D gene is possibly TRBD1 (6 bases). Germline lookup yields CDR1 LNHDA and CDR2 SQIVND (reference sequence). The CDR3 is 12 amino acids. Trimming pared 8 bases from V and 7 bases from J, leaving 14 bases between. In nucleotides, the CDR3 is TGTGCCAGTCTCAAGGTGGGGGCTGGCTACACCTTC. Its protein is CASLKVGAGYTF.

This chain uses TRBV7-9 with TRBJ1-3; weak D call: TRBD1 (6 bases). Germline loops: CDR1 SEHNR, CDR2 FQNEAQ (reference sequence). Trimming pared 7 bases from V and 1 base from J, leaving 8 bases between. The CDR3 is 13 amino acids. The CDR3 sequence: CASKTGSGNTIYF. In nucleotides, the CDR3 is TGTGCCAGCAAAACAGGGTCTGGAAACACCATATATTTT.

The sample holds one count of this clone. The chain carries TRBV5-1 and TRBJ1-3, with D perhaps matching TRBD1 (5 bases). This CDR3 comprises 13 residues. Trimming stripped 2 bases from V and 2 bases from J, with 5 bases between. Germline-derived CDR1 and CDR2 are SGHRS and YFSETQ. The CDR3 reads CASSLGAGNTIYF. In nucleotides, the CDR3 is TGCGCCAGCAGCTTAGGGGCTGGAAACACCATATATTTT.

This clone was observed a handful of times. The V and J genes are TRBV14 and TRBJ2-5; D perhaps matches TRBD2 (5 bases). V dropped 0 bases and J dropped 7 bases, with 6 bases sitting between them. The CDR3 sequence is 12 residues long. Germline V gives CDR1 SGHDN, CDR2 FVKESK. CDR3 amino acids: CASSQDRGTQYF. The CDR3 DNA reads TGTGCCAGCAGCCAAGATCGGGGGACCCAGTACTTC.

V and J are TRBV6-6 and TRBJ2-7; the match to TRBD1 covers 11 bases. V lost 8 bases to trimming and J lost 7 bases; unmatched junction nucleotides: 7. The V gene's germline CDR1 is MNHNY and CDR2 SVGAGI (reference sequence). CDR3 length: 13 amino acids. Here the CDR3 reads CASGDRGLREQYF. CDR3 DNA: TGTGCCAGCGGGGACAGGGGGTTGAGAGAGCAGTACTTC.

The genes are TRBV7-9 and TRBJ1-2; D gene uncertain. V was pared by 4 bases and J by 8 bases, with 17 bases between. This CDR3 is 14 amino acids long. The V gene's germline CDR1 is SEHNR and CDR2 FQNEAQ (reference sequence). The CDR3 protein is CASSSLVSERGYTF. The CDR3 DNA follows: TGTGCCAGCAGCTCCCTCGTTTCCGAGCGGGGCTACACCTTC.

The chain links TRBV29-1 to TRBJ1-1; D ambiguous. V gave up 0 bases and J gave up 1 base, with 18 bases separating them. Germline values: CDR1 SQVTM, CDR2 ANQGSEA. The CDR3 consists of 17 residues. Here the CDR3 DNA reads TGCAGCGTTGAAGATCTTCGTAGGAGCACGCAGAACACTGAAGCTTTCTTT. Translated, it gives CSVEDLRRSTQNTEAFF.

The chain links TRBV21-1 to TRBJ2-1; the tabulated D call, TRBD1, remains unverified against the DNA. TRBV21-1 is marked as a pseudogene. The CDR3 totals 17 residues. CDR3 region: CASSKVVQVNSKDEQFF. In DNA, the CDR3 is TGTGCCAGCAGCAAAGTAGTACAGGTCAATAGTAAAGATGAGCAGTTCTTC.

This chain uses TRBV28 with TRBJ1-1; D uncertain. There are 11 residues in the CDR3. The germline gives CDR1 MDHEN, CDR2 SYDVKM. With 8 bases removed from V and 8 bases from J, the gap between germline ends came to 12 bases. In DNA, the CDR3 is TGTGCCAGCTCTGTACAGCAAGAAGCTTTCTTT. This sequence encodes CASSVQQEAFF.

This clone appeared once. This chain connects TRBV5-1 to TRBJ1-2; D gene ambiguous. V gave up 0 bases and J gave up 7 bases, with 13 bases separating them. Germline V gene data show CDR1 as SGHRS and CDR2 as YFSETQ. The CDR3 covers 14 residues. DNA of the CDR3: TGCGCCAGCAGCTTGGATGGTTCCGCGGGTGGCTACACCTTC. This sequence encodes CASSLDGSAGGYTF.

The rearrangement joins TRBV9 to TRBJ2-1; a possible D gene is TRBD1 (5 bases). The CDR3 has 13 amino acids. V was pared by 5 bases and J by 2 bases, with 8 bases between. The germline V gene encodes CDR1 SGDLS and CDR2 YYNGEE. In nucleotides, the CDR3 is TGTGCCAGCAGTCAGGACACCTACAATGAGCAGTTCTTC. Amino acid sequence: CASSQDTYNEQFF.

CDR3 sequence (DNA): TGTGCCAGCAGTTTCGGAAGCAAGGGGGCTTACGAGCAGTACTTC. Encoded protein: CASSFGSKGAYEQYF. The chain carries TRBV28 and TRBJ2-7; 7 bases are a match to TRBD1. Germline CDR1 and CDR2: MDHEN and SYDVKM. This CDR3 spans 15 amino acids. Trimming at V came to 3 bases and at J to 4 bases, leaving 9 bases not matched to a gene.

The chain carries TRBV5-1 and TRBJ2-7; TRBD1 matches 10 bases. The CDR3 runs to 16 residues. Germline lookup yields CDR1 SGHRS and CDR2 YFSETQ. Trimming at V came to 5 bases and at J to 3 bases, leaving 11 bases not matched to a gene. The CDR3 coding sequence is TGCGCCAGCAGGCCGACCCCGGACAGGGGGGTCTACGAGCAGTACTTC. It translates to CASRPTPDRGVYEQYF.

The chain has TRBV28 and TRBJ1-1, with 8 nucleotides matching TRBD1. There are 18 residues in the CDR3. Germline CDR1 reads MDHEN; CDR2 reads SYDVKM. Trimming took 8 bases from V and 3 from J; bases not matched to a gene: 20. The CDR3 region has the DNA TGTGCCAGCGGCCACGCACGTGACAGGGGCCGGGGGCACACTGAAGCTTTCTTT. Translated: CASGHARDRGRGHTEAFF.

The chain has TRBV7-2 and TRBJ2-1; TRBD1 aligns across 7 bases. CDR3 length: 15 amino acids. Germline V gene data show CDR1 as SGHTA and CDR2 as FQGNSA. Trimming cost V 5 bases and J 1 base; bases outside gene matches: 5. In nucleotides, the CDR3 is TGTGCCAGCAGCCCACGACAGGGATCCTACAATGAGCAGTTCTTC. Translation: CASSPRQGSYNEQFF.

This clone was detected only once. The chain combines TRBV11-2 with TRBJ1-4; D is unclear. V was cut by 1 base and J by 8 bases, with 11 bases left in between. The CDR3 runs to 14 residues. The germline CDR1 and CDR2 sequences are SGHAT and FQNNGV. The CDR3 sequence: CASSLALGGEKLFF. The CDR3 DNA reads TGTGCCAGCAGCTTAGCTTTGGGAGGGGAAAAACTGTTTTTT.